One and the same sample provided the 20 T cell receptor beta chains below, sequenced in a study of blood T cell repertoires in COVID-19. Produced via immunoSEQ multiplex PCR; TCRdb's table is partial and in-frame only. Here the sample spans approximately 200,000 clones, roughly 90% being singletons. Material for sequencing was PBMCs or T cells enriched from blood (not recorded which). Every receptor here comes from a man aged 18-30 years with acute COVID-19.

The V and J genes are TRBV9 and TRBJ2-7; 8 bases map to TRBD1. J was trimmed by 3 bases and V by 4 bases; bases with no gene match: 6. Germline CDR1 is SGDLS and CDR2 is YYNGEE. The CDR3 totals 14 residues. The CDR3 loop reads CASSPADRVYEQYF. CDR3 bases: TGTGCCAGCAGCCCCGCGGACAGGGTCTACGAGCAGTACTTC. Full variable domain (outside the CDR3, taken from reference TRBV9 and TRBJ2-7): DSGVTQTPKHLITATGQRVTLRCSPRSGDLSVYWYQQSLDQGLQFLIQYYNGEERAKGNILERFSAQQFPDLHSELNLSSLELGDSALYFCASSPADRVYEQYFGPGTRLTVT.

The genes are TRBV5-4 and TRBJ1-2; D is ambiguous. V lost 4 bases to trimming and J lost 8 bases, with 21 bases between them. Germline values: CDR1 SGHNT, CDR2 YYREEE (reference sequence). The CDR3 runs 15 residues. For the CDR3, the DNA is TGTGCCAGCAGCCCTTTCGCTGGGGAGGGCTACGGCTACACCTTC. Protein product: CASSPFAGEGYGYTF.

This chain links TRBV2 with TRBJ2-2; the match to TRBD1 covers 8 bases. Trimming took 6 bases from V and 1 from J; bases not matched to a gene: 10. This CDR3 has 17 residues. Looked up from germline, CDR1 is SNHLY and CDR2 is FYNNEI. The CDR3 spells CASSPRSGQENTGELFF. Written as DNA, the CDR3 is TGTGCCAGCAGCCCCCGGTCGGGACAGGAGAACACCGGGGAGCTGTTTTTT.

The CDR3 nucleotides read TGTGCCAGCAGCCTCTTGAGCAATCAGCCCCAGCATTTT. Amino acid sequence: CASSLLSNQPQHF. This chain uses TRBV6-2 or TRBV6-3 with TRBJ1-5; D call uncertain. Trimming took 6 bases from V and 1 from J, leaving 7 bases between them. The CDR3 covers 13 residues. Germline lookup yields CDR1 MNHEY and CDR2 SVGEGT.

The V call is TRBV30, the J call TRBJ2-7, with TRBD1 as a possible D gene (6 bases). CDR3 length: 11 amino acids. The germline CDR1 and CDR2 sequences are GTSNPN and SVGIG (reference sequence). CDR3 region: CATEGAYEQYF. In DNA form, the CDR3 reads TGTGCAACCGAGGGGGCCTACGAGCAGTACTTC.

This chain joins TRBV15 and TRBJ2-5; 13 nucleotides align to TRBD2. The J segment lost 4 bases and the V segment lost 1 base, leaving 3 bases of the junction unmatched. The CDR3 length is 16 residues. Germline V gene data show CDR1 as LNHNV and CDR2 as YYDKDF (reference sequence). The CDR3 bases are TGTGCCACCAGCAGAGGCGGGACTAGCGGGACAGAGACCCAGTACTTC. This encodes CATSRGGTSGTETQYF.

The chain joins TRBV28 to TRBJ1-6; TRBD1 agrees at 7 bases. The CDR3 covers 15 residues. V dropped 8 bases and J dropped 5; count of bases not matched to a gene: 9. Germline V CDR1 and CDR2: MDHEN, SYDVKM. CDR3 DNA sequence: TGTGCCAGCGGTACAGGGGCCGTTAATAATTCACCCCTCCACTTT. Encoded protein: CASGTGAVNNSPLHF.

This clone appeared once. The V gene is TRBV29-1, the J gene TRBJ1-1; D perhaps matches TRBD1 (6 bases). The CDR3 is made up of 11 amino acids. Trimming took 6 bases from V and 11 from J, leaving 16 bases between them. CDR1 is SQVTM and CDR2 is ANQGSEA in the germline V gene. This CDR3 reads CSVHREIGAFF. DNA for the CDR3: TGCAGCGTGCACAGGGAAATAGGCGCTTTCTTT. Based on the CDR3 plus reference TRBV29-1 and TRBJ1-1, the full variable domain is SAVISQKPSRDICQRGTSLTIQCQVDSQVTMMFWYRQQPGQSLTLIATANQGSEATYESGFVIDKFPISRPNLTFSTLTVSNMSPEDSSIYLCSVHREIGAFFGQGTRLTVV.

This sequence joins TRBV5-5 and TRBJ2-1; 13 positions agree with TRBD2. Germline assignment: CDR1 SGHKS and CDR2 YYEKEE (reference sequence). The CDR3 runs to 18 residues. The junction had 7 bases not matched to a gene; V was cut back by 4 bases and J by 0 bases. CDR3 region: CASSTRLAGGLSYNEQFF. The CDR3 DNA reads TGTGCCAGCAGCACACGACTAGCGGGAGGTCTCTCCTACAATGAGCAGTTCTTC.

The chain is built from TRBV4-1 and TRBJ2-5, with TRBD2 as a possible D gene (6 bases). Germline V lookup: CDR1 MGHRA, CDR2 YSYEKL. The CDR3 runs 14 residues. The germline V and J ends were trimmed by 4 bases and 4 bases, with 13 bases remaining between them. This CDR3 reads CASSLQSGAETQYF. CDR3 nucleotides: TGCGCCAGCAGCCTTCAATCGGGAGCAGAGACCCAGTACTTC.

V and J are TRBV3-1 (or the pseudogene TRBV3-2) and TRBJ2-4; a weak D match, TRBD2 (5 bases). This CDR3 is built from 15 residues. Germline CDR1 reads LGHDT; CDR2 reads YNNKEL (reference sequence). The ends were cut back, 1 base at V and 0 bases at J, with 7 bases in the middle. The CDR3 bases are TGTGCCAGCAGCCAAGGTGGAGGAGCCAAAAACATTCAGTACTTC. Translating it yields CASSQGGGAKNIQYF.

This chain connects TRBV18 to TRBJ1-4; possibly TRBD1 for D (5 bases). There are 14 residues in the CDR3. Germline-derived CDR1 and CDR2 are KGHSH and LQKENI. V was trimmed by 8 bases and J by 5 bases, leaving 15 bases between them. The CDR3 region has the DNA TGTGCCAGCACTCCGGGGGTAGTAAATGAAAAACTGTTTTTT. It specifies CASTPGVVNEKLFF.

A word on this clone: The junction and the germline gene differ at one end; a read error may be behind it. The rearrangement uses TRBV12-3 or TRBV12-4 and TRBJ2-7; weak D call: TRBD2 (7 bases). This CDR3 is built from 13 residues. The CDR3 loop is CASSLGGVLEQYF. The DNA for the CDR3 is TGTGCCAGCAGCTTAGGGGGGGTCCTCGAGCAGTACTTC.

This chain links TRBV7-9 with TRBJ2-7, with 11 bases aligning to TRBD2. The CDR3 spans 15 residues. J gave up 4 bases and V 1 base, and 3 bases lay outside the gene matches. Per germline, CDR1 SEHNR and CDR2 FQNEAQ (reference sequence). CDR3 bases: TGTGCCAGCAGCTTAGACGGGACTAGCGGATACGAGCAGTACTTC. It yields the protein CASSLDGTSGYEQYF. The entire variable domain, with the rest obtained from reference TRBV7-9 and TRBJ2-7, is as follows: DTGVSQNPRHKITKRGQNVTFRCDPISEHNRLYWYRQTLGQGPEFLTYFQNEAQLEKSRLLSDRFSAERPKGSFSTLEIQRTEQGDSAMYLCASSLDGTSGYEQYFGPGTRLTVT.

This clone was observed once. This rearrangement joins TRBV3-1 (or the pseudogene TRBV3-2) to TRBJ2-7; 10 positions agree with TRBD2. From germline, CDR1 is LGHDT and CDR2 YNNKEL (reference sequence). V shed 4 bases and J 5 bases; nucleotides not matched to a gene: 5. This CDR3 contains 14 residues. In DNA, the CDR3 is TGTGCCAGCAGCCCTTACAGCGGGAGGGACGAGCAGTACTTC. Its translation: CASSPYSGRDEQYF.

The V and J genes are TRBV5-8 and TRBJ2-2; TRBD1 matches at 12 bases. CDR1 and CDR2 from the germline V gene are SGHTS and YDEGEE. V gave up 2 bases and J gave up 4 bases; unmatched junction bases: 3. This CDR3 is 16 amino acids long. The CDR3 spells CASSFRDRGLTGELFF. CDR3 nucleotides: TGTGCCAGCAGCTTCCGGGACAGGGGGCTCACCGGGGAGCTGTTTTTT.

The V call is TRBV3-1 (or the pseudogene TRBV3-2), the J call TRBJ2-5; TRBD2 agrees at 7 bases. The CDR3 extends over 18 amino acids. The germline gives CDR1 LGHDT, CDR2 YNNKEL (reference sequence). Trimming at V came to 0 bases and at J to 1 base, leaving 11 bases not matched to a gene. The CDR3 region has the DNA TGTGCCAGCAGCCAAGAGTACTATGAGGCTAGCGGCCAAGAGACCCAGTACTTC. It yields the protein CASSQEYYEASGQETQYF.

The CDR3 coding sequence is TGCAGTGCTAGAGTTAGTGAAAAACTGTTTTTT. Protein: CSARVSEKLFF. V gene TRBV20-1 combines with J gene TRBJ1-4; D call uncertain. Trimming cost V 1 base and J 7 bases, with 4 bases left between them. The CDR3 consists of 11 residues. The V gene's germline CDR1 is DFQATT and CDR2 SNEGSKA (reference sequence).

This chain connects TRBV28 to TRBJ1-2; D is perhaps TRBD1 (5 bases). The CDR3 contains 14 residues. Looked up from germline, CDR1 is MDHEN and CDR2 is SYDVKM. Trimming took off 3 bases at V and 4 bases at J, with 12 bases between the two ends. CDR3 bases: TGTGCCAGCAGTTTGAACGGGGGGGGCTATGGCTACACCTTC. Protein: CASSLNGGGYGYTF.

This rearrangement joins TRBV19 to TRBJ2-1; possibly TRBD2 for D (6 bases). From germline, CDR1 is LNHDA and CDR2 SQIVND (reference sequence). With 10 bases removed from V and 6 bases from J, the gap between germline ends came to 19 bases. The CDR3 is 14 amino acids. CDR3 sequence (DNA): TGTGCCATCACCGTAAAGGCGGGGTCCAATGAGCAGTTCTTC. This translates into CAITVKAGSNEQFF.